The 17 T cell receptor beta chains given below trace back to one sample, sequenced in a study of blood T cell repertoires in COVID-19. Here immunoSEQ multiplex PCR was the method, and the copy in TCRdb shows in-frame clones only, minus some. The sample yields fewer than 250,000 clones, 84% seen once. Material: peripheral blood. These receptors were obtained from a human donor in a cohort sampled during active COVID-19.

The rearrangement joins TRBV19 to TRBJ1-6, with a tentative D call TRBD1 (6 bases). V was pared by 6 bases and J by 7 bases, with 19 bases between. In germline, CDR1 is LNHDA, CDR2 SQIVND (reference sequence). The CDR3 runs 16 residues. This chain's CDR3 is CASRGHIGKVNSPLHF. CDR3 nucleotides: TGTGCCAGTAGGGGACACATTGGGAAGGTGAATTCACCCCTCCACTTT. The full variable domain, its missing parts supplied by reference TRBV19 and TRBJ1-6, is DGGITQSPKYLFRKEGQNVTLSCEQNLNHDAMYWYRQDPGQGLRLIYYSQIVNDFQKGDIAEGYSVSREKKESFPLTVTSAQKNPTAFYLCASRGHIGKVNSPLHFGNGTRLTVT.

The rearrangement uses TRBV12-3 or TRBV12-4 and TRBJ1-2; TRBD1 is a possible D gene (6 bases). This CDR3 spans 13 amino acids. The V and J ends lost 8 bases and 1 base respectively, with 11 bases between them. The CDR3 DNA reads TGTGCCAGCCAGCAAGGGGGTAACTATGGCTACACCTTC. Translated: CASQQGGNYGYTF.

The CDR3 protein is CASSLRRAQPQHF. The CDR3 nucleotides are TGTGCCAGCAGTTTGCGCAGGGCTCAGCCCCAGCATTTT. V is TRBV28 and J is TRBJ1-5; D might be TRBD1 (5 bases). Trimming shortened V by 3 bases and J by 6 bases, and 9 bases separated the two germline ends. Germline V gene data show CDR1 as MDHEN and CDR2 as SYDVKM. The CDR3 sequence is 13 residues long.

This chain uses TRBV7-8 with TRBJ1-5; weak D call: TRBD1 (6 bases). The V end was cut by 5 bases, the J end by 0 bases, with 17 bases between. Germline-derived CDR1 and CDR2 are SGHVS and FQNEAQ. This CDR3 is built from 17 residues. The CDR3 loop is CASSRTGTPYSNQPQHF. The CDR3 nucleotides are TGTGCCAGCAGCCGCACCGGGACACCGTATAGCAATCAGCCCCAGCATTTT.

The chain has TRBV5-1 and TRBJ1-1; 10 positions match TRBD1. Germline trimming cut 3 bases from V and 4 bases from J; bases unmatched to any gene: 3. The CDR3 is made up of 14 amino acids. The germline V gene has CDR1 SGHRS and CDR2 YFSETQ. The CDR3 DNA follows: TGCGCCAGCAGCTCCCGACAGGGGGCCACTGAAGCTTTCTTT. Translation gives CASSSRQGATEAFF.

The chain uses TRBV7-6 and TRBJ2-4; 10 positions agree with TRBD1. The CDR3 spans 16 residues. From germline, CDR1 is SGHVS and CDR2 FNYEAQ. The V and J ends lost 4 bases and 6 bases, in that order; junction bases with no gene match: 9. CDR3 sequence (DNA): TGTGCCAGCAGCTCAAGACAGGGGGCTGGTGGAAACATTCAGTACTTC. This encodes CASSSRQGAGGNIQYF. The full variable domain, with the rest looked up from reference TRBV7-6 and TRBJ2-4, is GAGVSQSPRYKVTKRGQDVALRCDPISGHVSLYWYRQALGQGPEFLTYFNYEAQQDKSGLPNDRFSAERPEGSISTLTIQRTEQRDSAMYRCASSSRQGAGGNIQYFGAGTRLSVL.

V gene TRBV30 combines with J gene TRBJ2-1, with 8 positions matching TRBD2. CDR3 length equals 14 residues. J was trimmed by 7 bases and V by 4 bases; bases with no gene match: 9. Germline V gene data show CDR1 as GTSNPN and CDR2 as SVGIG (reference sequence). Here the CDR3 reads CAWTRAAGGNEQFF. CDR3 DNA: TGTGCCTGGACAAGAGCCGCGGGGGGAAATGAGCAGTTCTTC.

The chain combines TRBV4-1 with TRBJ2-7; the match to TRBD2 covers 7 bases. V was pared by 1 base and J by 6 bases, with 15 bases of the junction left unmatched. Germline-derived CDR1 and CDR2 are MGHRA and YSYEKL. The CDR3 loop spans 17 amino acids. DNA of the CDR3: TGCGCCAGCAGCCAAGTCCGCGGCGGGAGTGCCCCTGCCGAGCAGTACTTC. Translating it yields CASSQVRGGSAPAEQYF.

V is TRBV5-1 and J is TRBJ1-2; D not certain. Germline V gives CDR1 SGHRS, CDR2 YFSETQ. The ends were cut back, 4 bases at V and 0 bases at J, with 19 bases in the middle. This CDR3 region has 17 residues. The CDR3, as DNA: TGCGCCAGCAGCCCCGAATCTCGCCGACAAGCTAACTATGGCTACACCTTC. This translates into CASSPESRRQANYGYTF. The full variable domain, completed using reference TRBV5-1 and TRBJ1-2, is KAGVTQTPRYLIKTRGQQVTLSCSPISGHRSVSWYQQTPGQGLQFLFEYFSETQRNKGNFPGRFSGRQFSNSRSEMNVSTLELGDSALYLCASSPESRRQANYGYTFGSGTRLTVV.

The genes are TRBV21-1 and TRBJ2-1; TRBD2, the table's D call, lacks a check against the DNA. TRBV21-1 has pseudogene status. There are 17 residues in the CDR3. For the CDR3, the DNA is TGTGCCAGCAGCAAAAAAAGCGATAGGGACTATGGTACTGAGCAGTTCTTC. This encodes CASSKKSDRDYGTEQFF.

On this clone: One end of the junction is discordant with germline, which a read error may explain. The J gene is TRBJ1-1, the V gene TRBV6-1, with 7 bases lining up with TRBD1. This CDR3 region has 15 residues. Germline V gene data show CDR1 as MNHNS and CDR2 as SASEGT. Here the CDR3 reads CASREDRDENTEAFF. The CDR3 bases are TGTGCCAGCAGGGAAGACAGGGACGAGAACACTGAAGCTTTCTTT.

V usage is TRBV5-4 and J usage is TRBJ1-1, with 8 bases identical to TRBD1. The V gene's germline CDR1 is SGHNT and CDR2 YYREEE (reference sequence). CDR3 length: 14 residues. The V segment lost 4 bases and the J segment 8 bases; nucleotides outside the gene matches: 10. As DNA, the CDR3 is TGTGCCAGCAGCCGGGACAGGCACTCGCTAGAAGCTTTCTTT. The encoded protein is CASSRDRHSLEAFF.

This clone was counted only a few times. This rearrangement joins TRBV15 to TRBJ2-5; TRBD2 is a possible D gene (6 bases). V was shortened by 4 bases and J by 2 bases, with 20 bases between the two germline ends. Germline values: CDR1 LNHNV, CDR2 YYDKDF (reference sequence). The CDR3 consists of 17 residues. The CDR3 here is CATSMGGFKLGQETQYF. CDR3 DNA: TGTGCCACCAGCATGGGGGGATTCAAATTAGGACAAGAGACCCAGTACTTC.

V is TRBV11-3 and J is TRBJ1-1; D not resolved. V was cut by 4 bases and J by 8 bases, with 14 bases left in between. The V gene's germline CDR1 is SGHNT and CDR2 YENEEA. The CDR3 spans 13 residues. The CDR3: CASSSQEGGEAFF. The CDR3 DNA reads as TGTGCCAGCAGCTCGCAGGAGGGAGGGGAAGCTTTCTTT.

J is TRBJ2-7 and V is TRBV7-9; 13 nucleotides agree with TRBD2. The CDR3 covers 15 residues. V was clipped by 5 bases and J by 2 bases; unmatched bases: 3. Germline V gives CDR1 SEHNR, CDR2 FQNEAQ (reference sequence). The CDR3 coding sequence is TGTGCCAGCAGCCCGGGACTAGCGGGACCCTACGAGCAGTACTTC. Translating gives CASSPGLAGPYEQYF.

The chain carries TRBV5-1 and TRBJ2-7, with a possible D match to TRBD2 (5 bases). The CDR3 totals 13 residues. Trimming cost V 0 bases and J 4 bases, with 8 bases left between them. CDR1 and CDR2 (germline): SGHRS, YFSETQ. The CDR3 here is CASSLATGYEQYV. The CDR3 nucleotides read TGCGCCAGCAGCTTGGCCACGGGGTACGAGCAGTACGTC.

The chain has TRBV29-1 and TRBJ1-2; D is unresolved. CDR1 and CDR2 (germline): SQVTM, ANQGSEA. The CDR3 loop spans 12 amino acids. V lost 0 bases to trimming and J lost 8 bases, with 10 bases between them. The CDR3 loop is CSVEDTPVGYTF. CDR3 nucleotide sequence: TGCAGCGTTGAAGACACGCCGGTGGGCTACACCTTC.